This entry describes one T cell receptor (beta chain). This clonotype was detected ten times or more. No cognate antigen has been identified for it. No base quality values were provided; no much bigger clone lies one nucleotide off. Data came from an Illumina HiSeq 2500. Quantitative 5'-RACE with molecular barcodes was used to prepare TCR beta libraries. For the original study's pipeline: A new computational method based on a probabilistic model of VDJ rearrangement was used to identify disease-linked TCR variants. Through fastp at Q25 and MiXCR, TCRdb rebuilt clones from the public reads, retaining in-frame beta chains. Rows with a matching CDR3 protein are joined into one entry that keeps the most common DNA and genes. The authors' filters were not applied to this entry. The table for this sample lists some 220,000 distinct CDR3 sequences; 10% of them were counted only once. The ten most abundant clones make up around 3% of the sample.

The sample belongs to a study of CD8 T cells in ankylosing spondylitis (dated by TCRdb to between 2016 and 2019). Study-level background: To find TCR variants linked to disease, the study profiled T cell receptor beta repertoires in ankylosing spondylitis patients and healthy donors. The full study cohort was made up of 25 ankylosing spondylitis patients and over 90 healthy donors. Peripheral blood was sampled, and synovial fluid was additionally collected from ankylosing spondylitis patients.

CDR1 and CDR2 are drawn from the germline V gene: LGHNA, YNFKEQ. V lost 0 bases and J lost 7 bases; the stretch between them is 4 bases long. From cysteine to phenylalanine, the CDR3 is 12 amino acids long. Only the CDR3 part of the read is kept: 36 bases, read in frame from the first base. Broad study findings and their caveats: A CD8+ phenotype was shown by the disease-linked clones, which were found at relatively low frequencies in peripheral blood. Blood from ankylosing spondylitis patients appeared to be characterized by a TCR beta motif composed of eight or nine highly homologous amino acid variants. The disease-linked clones were reported to be significantly enriched in matched synovial fluid samples from ankylosing spondylitis patients. Some of the motif variants had been reported before in the synovial fluid and blood of reactive arthritis patients, a finding that suggests common disease-initiation mechanisms.

The chain is encoded by TRBV4-2 joined to TRBJ2-1; too little of a D gene remains to name it. The sequencing input was blood, either unsorted or a sorted T cell fraction (not recorded which). The TCR originated in a male donor with ankylosing spondylitis or in good health (not recorded which). The nucleotides are TGTGCCAGCAGCCAAGATCTGAATGAGCAGTTCTTC. It specifies CASSQDLNEQFF.